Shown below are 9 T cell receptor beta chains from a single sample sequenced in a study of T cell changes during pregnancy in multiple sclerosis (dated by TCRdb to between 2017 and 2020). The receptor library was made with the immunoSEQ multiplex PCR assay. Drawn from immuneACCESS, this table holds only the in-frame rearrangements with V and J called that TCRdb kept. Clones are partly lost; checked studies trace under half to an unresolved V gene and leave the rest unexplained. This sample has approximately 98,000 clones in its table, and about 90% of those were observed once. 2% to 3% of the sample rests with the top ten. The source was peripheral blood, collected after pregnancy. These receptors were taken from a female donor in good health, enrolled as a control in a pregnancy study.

The CDR3 is CASSSTGQGFINEQFF. In DNA form, the CDR3 reads TGCGCCAGCAGCTCGACGGGACAGGGCTTCATCAATGAGCAGTTCTTC. The gene calls are TRBV5-1 and TRBJ2-1, with 9 bases identical to TRBD1. From germline, CDR1 is SGHRS and CDR2 YFSETQ. J was trimmed by 6 bases and V by 3 bases; bases with no gene match: 10. The CDR3 length is 16 residues.

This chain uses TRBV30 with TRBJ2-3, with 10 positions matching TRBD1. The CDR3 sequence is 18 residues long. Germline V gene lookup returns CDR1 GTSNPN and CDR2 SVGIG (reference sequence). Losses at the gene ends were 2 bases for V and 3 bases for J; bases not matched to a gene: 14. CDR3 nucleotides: TGTGCCTGGAGTACGCTACCTATACCGGGACAGGGGACAGATACGCAGTATTTT. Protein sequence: CAWSTLPIPGQGTDTQYF.

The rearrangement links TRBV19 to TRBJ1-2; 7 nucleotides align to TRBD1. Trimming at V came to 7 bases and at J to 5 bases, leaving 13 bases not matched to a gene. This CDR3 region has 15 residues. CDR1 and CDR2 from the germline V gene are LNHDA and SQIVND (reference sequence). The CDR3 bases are TGTGCCAGTATTGAGGCTGCGACAGGGATTTATGGCTACACCTTC. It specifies CASIEAATGIYGYTF.

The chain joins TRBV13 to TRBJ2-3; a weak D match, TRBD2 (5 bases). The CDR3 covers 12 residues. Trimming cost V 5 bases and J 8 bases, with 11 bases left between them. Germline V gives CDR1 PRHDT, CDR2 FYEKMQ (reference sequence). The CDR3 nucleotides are TGTGCCAGCAGCCTCTTACGGGGTACGCAGTATTTT. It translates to CASSLLRGTQYF.

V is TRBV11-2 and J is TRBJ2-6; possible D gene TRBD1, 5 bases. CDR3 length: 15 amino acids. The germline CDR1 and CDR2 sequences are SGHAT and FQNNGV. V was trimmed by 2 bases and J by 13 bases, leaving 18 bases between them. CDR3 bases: TGTGCCAGCAGCTTACAGGGCTCTGGGGCCACGGTCCTGACTTTC. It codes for CASSLQGSGATVLTF.

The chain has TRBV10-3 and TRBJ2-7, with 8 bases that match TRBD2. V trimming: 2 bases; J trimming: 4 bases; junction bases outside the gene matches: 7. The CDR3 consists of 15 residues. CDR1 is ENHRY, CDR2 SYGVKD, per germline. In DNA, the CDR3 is TGTGCCATCAGTGAGGCCGGGACTAGGGAGTACGAGCAGTACTTC. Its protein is CAISEAGTREYEQYF.

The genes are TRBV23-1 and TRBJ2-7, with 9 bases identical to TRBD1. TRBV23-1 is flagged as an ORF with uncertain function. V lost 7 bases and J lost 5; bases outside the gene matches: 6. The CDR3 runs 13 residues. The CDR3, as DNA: TGCGCCAGCACTAGGACAGGGGTCCACGAGCAGTACTTC. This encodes CASTRTGVHEQYF.

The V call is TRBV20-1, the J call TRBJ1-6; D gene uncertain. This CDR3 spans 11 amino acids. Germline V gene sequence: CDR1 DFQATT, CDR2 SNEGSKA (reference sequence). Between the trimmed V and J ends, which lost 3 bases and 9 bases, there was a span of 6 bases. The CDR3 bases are TGCAGTGCTAGCCTCCGTTCACCCCTCCACTTT. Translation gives CSASLRSPLHF.

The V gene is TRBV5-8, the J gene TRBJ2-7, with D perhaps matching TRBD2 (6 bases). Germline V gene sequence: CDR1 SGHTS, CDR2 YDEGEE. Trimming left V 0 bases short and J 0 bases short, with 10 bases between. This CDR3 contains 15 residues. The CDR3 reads CASSLEAGLSYEQYF. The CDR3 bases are TGTGCCAGCAGCTTGGAGGCGGGGCTCTCCTACGAGCAGTACTTC.